The 3 T cell receptor beta chains in this list originate from one sample, sequenced in a study of T cells after yellow fever vaccination. MiXCR, run by TCRdb on the 5' RACE reads, gives a single entry per CDR3 protein. Of around 250,000 distinct CDR3 sequences listed, 6.9% are singletons. This material consisted of CD4+ T cells sorted from PBMCs, taken 15 days after the yellow fever booster vaccination. Receptors originate from a man younger than 40 who received the YFV17D yellow fever vaccine.

This clonotype was picked up one time. It may be a read error: a sequence one base away is much more abundant. The chain is built from TRBV20-1 and TRBJ2-5; D not certain. Germline V CDR1 and CDR2: DFQATT, SNEGSKA (reference sequence). Trimming cost V 2 bases and J 5 bases, with 18 bases left between them. The CDR3 totals 15 residues. The CDR3 nucleotides read TGCAGTGCTAGACGGACGTCTGGAATACATGAGACCCAGTACTTC. Protein product: CSARRTSGIHETQYF.

This clonotype was seen more than once but under ten times. The chain has TRBV5-1 and TRBJ2-7, with TRBD2 matching over 12 bases. Trimming at V came to 0 bases and at J to 10 bases, leaving 8 bases not matched to a gene. Germline assignment: CDR1 SGHRS and CDR2 YFSETQ. This CDR3 region has 15 residues. CDR3 sequence reads: CASSLDLAGGPGQYF. CDR3 in DNA: TGCGCCAGCAGCTTGGACCTAGCGGGAGGGCCTGGTCAGTACTTC.

The chain carries TRBV7-9 and TRBJ2-3; 9 bases fit TRBD2. The junction had 2 bases not matched to a gene; V was cut back by 2 bases and J by 2 bases. The CDR3 length is 15 residues. In germline, CDR1 is SEHNR, CDR2 FQNEAQ (reference sequence). Here the CDR3 reads CASSLPSGNTDTQYF. CDR3 bases: TGTGCCAGCAGCTTACCTAGCGGGAACACAGATACGCAGTATTTT.